The 11 T cell receptor beta chains presented below share a single source sample, sequenced in a study of shared clonotypes between healthy human individuals. TCRdb keeps only in-frame clones here, not all; method: immunoSEQ multiplex PCR. The sample holds about 460,000 clones, more than 70% seen once. The sample taken for sequencing was PBMCs. The receptors come from a woman between 40 and 50 years old in good health. Some clones in this sample may be carry-over from other donors' samples.

This chain links TRBV5-3 with TRBJ2-7, with D tentatively TRBD1 (6 bases). TRBV5-3 is classed as an ORF, of uncertain function. The CDR3 has 16 residues. V lost 3 bases and J 3 bases, leaving 19 bases between the germline ends. The CDR3 DNA follows: TGTGCCAGAAGCTCCCAGGGGCCCCCGCAGAACTACGAGCAGTACTTC. Protein: CARSSQGPPQNYEQYF.

The V gene is TRBV10-3, the J gene TRBJ1-2; TRBD1 agrees at 9 bases. Germline CDR1 reads ENHRY; CDR2 reads SYGVKD. Germline trimming cut 6 bases from V and 7 bases from J; bases unmatched to any gene: 12. This CDR3 has 15 amino acids. The CDR3 reads CAISAYRDRVVGYTF. CDR3 DNA: TGTGCCATCAGCGCATACCGGGACAGGGTTGTTGGCTACACCTTC.

The chain couples TRBV6-1 to TRBJ1-4; D gene ambiguous. The CDR3 consists of 15 residues. Looked up from germline, CDR1 is MNHNS and CDR2 is SASEGT. V was trimmed by 7 bases and J by 4 bases, leaving 16 bases between them. In nucleotides, the CDR3 is TGTGCCAGCACTCGCCGAGGGCAGCATAATGAAAAACTGTTTTTT. Amino acid sequence: CASTRRGQHNEKLFF.

The V call is TRBV11-2, the J call TRBJ2-7, with D tentatively TRBD2 (5 bases). Germline V gene lookup returns CDR1 SGHAT and CDR2 FQNNGV. The CDR3 has 12 amino acids. The V gene lost 3 bases and the J gene lost 5 bases, with 8 bases spanning the gap. The CDR3 DNA reads TGTGCCAGCAGCTTCGGACTGAACGAGCAGTACTTC. Translating it yields CASSFGLNEQYF.

This chain links TRBV18 with TRBJ2-5; D unresolved. Trimming took 3 bases from V and 1 from J, leaving 6 bases between them. The germline V gene encodes CDR1 KGHSH and CDR2 LQKENI. The CDR3 loop spans 13 amino acids. CDR3 DNA: TGTGCCAGCTCACCCCTTTCCCAAGAGACCCAGTACTTC. Amino acid sequence: CASSPLSQETQYF.

This chain joins TRBV5-1 and TRBJ2-7; the D gene is possibly TRBD2 (6 bases). CDR1 and CDR2 from the germline V gene are SGHRS and YFSETQ. The CDR3 sequence is 18 residues long. V was pared by 7 bases and J by 3 bases, with 29 bases between. The CDR3: CASGLGGSFFGLNYEQYF. The CDR3 region has the DNA TGCGCCAGCGGTTTAGGAGGGTCGTTTTTTGGGCTCAACTACGAGCAGTACTTC.

This chain uses TRBV21-1 with TRBJ2-3; the D call TRBD2 from the table was never checked on the DNA. TRBV21-1 is flagged as a pseudogene. The CDR3 is made up of 16 amino acids. CDR3 residues: CASSIRGSEQTDTQYF. The CDR3, as DNA: TGTGCCAGCAGCATCCGGGGGTCAGAACAAACAGATACGCAGTATTTT.

The chain carries TRBV5-1 and TRBJ2-7, with 7 positions matching TRBD1. The CDR3 runs to 14 residues. V lost 0 bases, J lost 4 bases, and 4 bases stayed unmatched. In germline, CDR1 is SGHRS, CDR2 YFSETQ. DNA of the CDR3: TGCGCCAGCAGCTTGGGACAGGGTTGGTACGAGCAGTACTTC. Translating it yields CASSLGQGWYEQYF.

A single count supports this clone. V and J are TRBV2 and TRBJ2-7, with D uncertain. CDR1 SNHLY and CDR2 FYNNEI come from the germline V gene. The V end was cut by 3 bases, the J end by 7 bases, with 4 bases between. CDR3 length equals 10 residues. CDR3 in amino acids: CASSEWEQYF. CDR3 nucleotides: TGTGCCAGCAGTGAGTGGGAGCAGTACTTC.

The chain carries TRBV5-5 and TRBJ1-5; D ambiguous. Per germline, CDR1 SGHKS and CDR2 YYEKEE (reference sequence). The V end lost 0 bases, the J end lost 3 bases, and 4 bases lay between the germline ends. This CDR3 contains 13 residues. The CDR3 here is CASSLDFNQPQHF. The DNA for the CDR3 is TGTGCCAGCAGCTTGGACTTCAATCAGCCCCAGCATTTT.

The rearrangement joins TRBV5-1 to TRBJ2-5; perhaps TRBD1 as D (6 bases). The germline gives CDR1 SGHRS, CDR2 YFSETQ. The V gene lost 4 bases and the J gene lost 2 bases, with 15 bases spanning the gap. This CDR3 is built from 15 residues. DNA of the CDR3: TGCGCCAGCAGCGCAACCGGGACACCACAAGAGACCCAGTACTTC. Translating it yields CASSATGTPQETQYF. Variable domain in full (rest from reference TRBV5-1 and TRBJ2-5): KAGVTQTPRYLIKTRGQQVTLSCSPISGHRSVSWYQQTPGQGLQFLFEYFSETQRNKGNFPGRFSGRQFSNSRSEMNVSTLELGDSALYLCASSATGTPQETQYFGPGTRLLVL.